The next 24 T cell receptor beta chains were all read from a single sample in a study of Ad26.COV2.S vaccination and SARS-CoV-2 variants. The treatment denotes: some 20 received Ad26.COV2.S at low or high dose, single or two shots; about 5 received placebo; per-sample allocation not given. Specimen acquisition occurred on day 63 following the initial vaccine or placebo injection. This table comes from immunoSEQ multiplex PCR, and its TCRdb copy is limited to in-frame clones, with some not included. The sample has some 460,000 clones, 80% to 90% seen once; the top ten hold 1.5% to 2%. Sequencing was performed on peripheral blood, taken in a trial of Ad26.COV2.S vaccine versus placebo. The receptor source for this set is a person between 18 and 59 years old who received the Ad26.COV2.S COVID-19 vaccine or a placebo.

The chain has TRBV28 and TRBJ2-5; D not resolved. V lost 3 bases and J lost 7, with 6 bases in between. Looked up from germline, CDR1 is MDHEN and CDR2 is SYDVKM. This CDR3 spans 11 amino acids. The CDR3 region is CASSLSTTQYF. DNA of the CDR3: TGTGCCAGCAGTTTGTCGACGACCCAGTACTTC. Full variable domain (missing parts from reference TRBV28 and TRBJ2-5): DVKVTQSSRYLVKRTGEKVFLECVQDMDHENMFWYRQDPGLGLRLIYFSYDVKMKEKGDIPEGYSVSREKKERFSLILESASTNQTSMYLCASSLSTTQYFGPGTRLLVL.

This clone was found a few times. The sample has other DNA sequences that encode this CDR3 too. This chain connects TRBV7-9 to TRBJ2-1; D gene uncertain. V lost 5 bases to trimming and J lost 4 bases, with 6 bases between them. The CDR3 is 12 amino acids. Per the germline V gene, CDR1 is SEHNR and CDR2 is FQNEAQ (reference sequence). The CDR3 DNA reads TGTGCCAGCAGCCTACAATACAATGAGCAGTTCTTC. Translation: CASSLQYNEQFF.

The chain is built from TRBV3-1 (or the pseudogene TRBV3-2) and TRBJ2-1; 10 bases match TRBD2. Germline loops: CDR1 LGHDT, CDR2 YNNKEL (reference sequence). This CDR3 spans 17 amino acids. Losses at the gene ends were 2 bases for V and 9 bases for J; bases not matched to a gene: 13. CDR3 amino acids: CASSQFQAGGRSGEQFF. For the CDR3, the DNA is TGTGCCAGCAGCCAATTTCAAGCGGGAGGGCGGAGTGGTGAGCAGTTCTTC.

This CDR3 is CASNQGELSYEQYF. The CDR3 DNA is TGTGCCAGCAACCAAGGGGAACTCTCCTACGAGCAGTACTTC. This chain joins TRBV9 and TRBJ2-7; the D gene is possibly TRBD1 (5 bases). The CDR3 runs 14 residues. Between the trimmed V and J ends, which lost 6 bases and 0 bases, there was a span of 13 bases. Germline V CDR1 and CDR2: SGDLS, YYNGEE.

This chain uses TRBV28 with TRBJ1-2; D not certain. The V gene lost 6 bases and the J gene lost 3 bases, with 17 bases spanning the gap. Germline loops: CDR1 MDHEN, CDR2 SYDVKM. The CDR3 has 15 amino acids. CDR3 protein: CASSSMGKFYYGYTF. In nucleotides, the CDR3 is TGTGCCAGCAGCAGTATGGGGAAGTTTTACTATGGCTACACCTTC.

V and J are TRBV7-8 and TRBJ2-1; D is undetermined. V was clipped by 2 bases and J by 8 bases, with 4 bases between them. This CDR3 has 11 residues. Germline CDR1 is SGHVS and CDR2 is FQNEAQ. The CDR3 sequence is CASSLRYEQFF. The CDR3 nucleotides read TGTGCCAGCAGCTTACGCTATGAGCAGTTCTTC.

The rearrangement joins TRBV7-9 to TRBJ1-5; 7 bases map to TRBD1. Trimming took 5 bases from V and 0 from J; bases not matched to a gene: 10. The CDR3 is made up of 17 amino acids. Germline V CDR1 and CDR2: SEHNR, FQNEAQ (reference sequence). The CDR3 DNA sequence: TGTGCCAGCAGCGTAGACAGGGCACAGCATAGCAATCAGCCCCAGCATTTT. This gives the protein CASSVDRAQHSNQPQHF. Together with reference TRBV7-9 and TRBJ1-5, the CDR3 gives the full variable domain: DTGVSQNPRHKITKRGQNVTFRCDPISEHNRLYWYRQTLGQGPEFLTYFQNEAQLEKSRLLSDRFSAERPKGSFSTLEIQRTEQGDSAMYLCASSVDRAQHSNQPQHFGDGTRLSIL.

V and J are TRBV5-5 and TRBJ1-2; unclear D gene. Trimming pared 4 bases from V and 8 bases from J, leaving 18 bases between. This CDR3 is built from 14 residues. Per the germline V gene, CDR1 is SGHKS and CDR2 is YYEKEE (reference sequence). The CDR3 is CASSPGDRAGGYTF. The CDR3 DNA reads as TGTGCCAGCAGCCCCGGCGATAGAGCAGGCGGCTACACCTTC. Using reference TRBV5-5 and TRBJ1-2 for the parts outside the CDR3, the full variable domain is DAGVTQSPTHLIKTRGQQVTLRCSPISGHKSVSWYQQVLGQGPQFIFQYYEKEERGRGNFPDRFSARQFPNYSSELNVNALLLGDSALYLCASSPGDRAGGYTFGSGTRLTVV.

J is TRBJ1-5 and V is TRBV9; the match to TRBD1 covers 9 bases. V shed 1 base, J shed 2 bases, and the junction held 13 bases outside the gene matches. Germline lookup yields CDR1 SGDLS and CDR2 YYNGEE. The CDR3 is 19 amino acids. The CDR3 protein is CASSVIQVGQGMGNQPQHF. CDR3 sequence (DNA): TGTGCCAGCAGCGTAATTCAGGTGGGACAGGGAATGGGCAATCAGCCCCAGCATTTT.

This clone was seen just once. The CDR3 spells CASRFNMNTEAFF. Here the CDR3 DNA reads TGTGCCAGCAGATTCAACATGAACACTGAAGCTTTCTTT. The chain employs TRBV12-3 or TRBV12-4 and TRBJ1-1; no firm D call. This CDR3 contains 13 residues. Trimming took 6 bases from V and 0 from J, leaving 8 bases between them.

The CDR3 coding sequence is TGTGCCAGCTCACCCTCTAACGGGGAGCTGTTTTTT. This translates into CASSPSNGELFF. The chain joins TRBV18 to TRBJ2-2; no firm D call. The CDR3 length is 12 residues. The V gene lost 3 bases and the J gene lost 7 bases, with 6 bases spanning the gap. Germline V gene sequence: CDR1 KGHSH, CDR2 LQKENI.

V gene TRBV6-2 or TRBV6-3 combines with J gene TRBJ1-5, with TRBD1 as a possible D gene (5 bases). In germline, CDR1 is MNHEY, CDR2 SVGEGT. Trimming cost V 2 bases and J 3 bases, with 11 bases left between them. The CDR3 is 15 amino acids. As DNA, the CDR3 is TGTGCCAGCAGTTACCTTTCAGGGACCAATCAGCCCCAGCATTTT. Protein product: CASSYLSGTNQPQHF.

This clone was counted only a few times. The rearrangement uses TRBV7-9 and TRBJ2-7; TRBD1 agrees at 10 bases. The ends lost 10 bases at V and 1 base at J; junction bases unmatched: 4. The germline gives CDR1 SEHNR, CDR2 FQNEAQ (reference sequence). This CDR3 comprises 13 residues. The CDR3 bases are TGTGCCATCCGACAGGGGGCATCCTACGAGCAGTACTTC. This codes for CAIRQGASYEQYF.

The chain recombines TRBV7-9 with TRBJ1-1; 7 bases match TRBD1. Trimming took 3 bases from V and 0 from J; bases not matched to a gene: 1. CDR3 length: 14 amino acids. From germline, CDR1 is SEHNR and CDR2 FQNEAQ (reference sequence). In DNA form, the CDR3 reads TGTGCCAGCAGCTTGCAGGGGGTGAACACTGAAGCTTTCTTT. This sequence encodes CASSLQGVNTEAFF.

Remarks on this clone: This specimen includes other DNA sequences encoding the same CDR3. The chain employs TRBV18 and TRBJ2-3; D is unclear. Trimming left V 1 base short and J 3 bases short, with 5 bases between. This CDR3 is 13 amino acids long. In germline, CDR1 is KGHSH, CDR2 LQKENI. The CDR3 nucleotides are TGTGCCAGCTCACCACGGGCTACAGATACGCAGTATTTT. It translates to CASSPRATDTQYF.

As to this clone: Other DNA variants within this sample encode the same CDR3. The chain combines TRBV29-1 with TRBJ2-7, with D tentatively TRBD2 (6 bases). Between the trimmed V and J ends, which lost 4 bases and 0 bases, there was a span of 10 bases. The CDR3 is made up of 13 amino acids. CDR1 and CDR2 (germline): SQVTM, ANQGSEA. For the CDR3, the DNA is TGCAGCGTTGTCGGGACTGGCTCCTACGAGCAGTACTTC. This encodes CSVVGTGSYEQYF.

This sequence joins TRBV11-2 and TRBJ2-7; a possible D gene is TRBD1 (6 bases). The V end lost 5 bases, the J end lost 3 bases, and 14 bases lay between the germline ends. Germline CDR1 reads SGHAT; CDR2 reads FQNNGV. The CDR3 length is 14 residues. The chain's CDR3 is CASSHSRGDYEQYF. The CDR3, as DNA: TGTGCCAGCAGCCATTCCAGGGGTGACTACGAGCAGTACTTC. The variable domain in full, with the rest retrieved from reference TRBV11-2 and TRBJ2-7, is EAGVAQSPRYKIIEKRQSVAFWCNPISGHATLYWYQQILGQGPKLLIQFQNNGVVDDSQLPKDRFSAERLKGVDSTLKIQPAKLEDSAVYLCASSHSRGDYEQYFGPGTRLTVT.

This clone was seen more than once but under ten times. This rearrangement joins TRBV7-9 to TRBJ2-1, with D unclear. V lost 4 bases and J lost 4, with 5 bases in between. Germline CDR1 and CDR2: SEHNR and FQNEAQ (reference sequence). This CDR3 contains 12 residues. Here the CDR3 reads CASSSTYNEQFF. CDR3 sequence (DNA): TGTGCCAGCAGCTCAACGTACAATGAGCAGTTCTTC.

This clone was seen only a few times. The CDR3 DNA reads as TGCAGCGTTGTTCGGGACACTAAGCAGTACTTC. Translation gives CSVVRDTKQYF. V gene TRBV29-1 combines with J gene TRBJ2-7; possibly TRBD1 for D (6 bases). The CDR3 has 11 residues. Trimming shortened V by 4 bases and J by 8 bases, and 12 bases separated the two germline ends. Germline CDR1 SQVTM, CDR2 ANQGSEA.

The V and J genes are TRBV6-2 or TRBV6-3 and TRBJ1-1; 8 bases are shared with TRBD1. The CDR3 is 13 amino acids. Germline lookup yields CDR1 MNHEY and CDR2 SVGEGT. J was trimmed by 6 bases and V by 6 bases; bases with no gene match: 6. The CDR3 DNA sequence: TGTGCCAGCAGCAGGGGGCTGAAGTCTGAAGCTTTCTTT. It specifies CASSRGLKSEAFF.

The V call is TRBV3-1 (or the pseudogene TRBV3-2), the J call TRBJ2-7; 9 bases line up with TRBD2. J gave up 2 bases and V 0 bases, and 8 bases lay outside the gene matches. The CDR3 loop spans 17 amino acids. Germline V gives CDR1 LGHDT, CDR2 YNNKEL (reference sequence). CDR3 in DNA: TGTGCCAGCAGCCAAGATTCGCTAGCGGGATATACCTACGAGCAGTACTTC. As protein: CASSQDSLAGYTYEQYF.

For this clone: At one of its ends the junction is not consistent with the germline gene, which may arise from a read error. V is TRBV2 and J is TRBJ1-4; 7 positions agree with TRBD1. CDR1 is SNHLY, CDR2 FYNNEI, per germline. This CDR3 comprises 11 residues. In nucleotides, the CDR3 is TGTGCCAGCAGTGGGGCGGGACAGTGGAAATTT. Translating gives CASSGAGQWKF.

The table lists this clone with a few counts. The chain is built from TRBV28 and TRBJ1-2, with TRBD1 identical over 8 bases. This CDR3 is 14 amino acids long. Trimming at V came to 7 bases and at J to 5 bases, leaving 9 bases not matched to a gene. CDR1 is MDHEN and CDR2 is SYDVKM in the germline V gene. In nucleotides, the CDR3 is TGTGCCAGCACCAACGACAGGGGTGGGTATGGCTACACCTTC. Translated, it gives CASTNDRGGYGYTF.

The chain couples TRBV5-4 to TRBJ2-3; 7 bases are a match to TRBD2. The V and J ends lost 0 bases and 3 bases, in that order; junction bases with no gene match: 7. The CDR3 is made up of 16 amino acids. CDR1 is SGHNT, CDR2 YYREEE, per germline (reference sequence). CDR3 loop: CASSLARWGGTDTQYF. CDR3 sequence (DNA): TGTGCCAGCAGCTTGGCCAGGTGGGGGGGTACAGATACGCAGTATTTT.